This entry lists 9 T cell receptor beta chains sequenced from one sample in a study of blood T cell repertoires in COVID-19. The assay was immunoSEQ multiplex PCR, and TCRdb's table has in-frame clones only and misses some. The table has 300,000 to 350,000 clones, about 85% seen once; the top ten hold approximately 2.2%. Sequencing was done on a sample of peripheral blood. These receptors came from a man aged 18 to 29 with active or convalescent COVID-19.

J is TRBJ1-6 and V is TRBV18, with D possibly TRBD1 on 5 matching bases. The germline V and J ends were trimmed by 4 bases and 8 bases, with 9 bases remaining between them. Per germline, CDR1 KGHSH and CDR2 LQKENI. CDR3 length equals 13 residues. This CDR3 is CASSQQVDSPLHF. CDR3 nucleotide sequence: TGTGCCAGCTCACAACAGGTGGATTCACCCCTCCACTTT.

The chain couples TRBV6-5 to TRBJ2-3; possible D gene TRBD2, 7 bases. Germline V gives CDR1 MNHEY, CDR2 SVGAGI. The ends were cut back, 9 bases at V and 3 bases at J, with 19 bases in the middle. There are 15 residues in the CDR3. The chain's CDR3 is CASTGRGAGTDTQYF. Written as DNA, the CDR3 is TGTGCCAGTACCGGTCGGGGGGCCGGGACAGATACGCAGTATTTT.

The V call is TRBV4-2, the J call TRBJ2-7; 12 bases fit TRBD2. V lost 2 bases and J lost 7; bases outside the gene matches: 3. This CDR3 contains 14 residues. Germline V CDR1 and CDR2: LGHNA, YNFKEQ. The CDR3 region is CASSQPGLAGEQYF. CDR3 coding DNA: TGTGCCAGCAGCCAACCGGGACTAGCGGGTGAGCAGTACTTC.

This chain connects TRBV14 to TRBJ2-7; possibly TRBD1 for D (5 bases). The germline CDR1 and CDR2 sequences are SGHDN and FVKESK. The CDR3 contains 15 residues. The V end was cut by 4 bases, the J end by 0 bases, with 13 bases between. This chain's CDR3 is CASSRIGVSSYEQYF. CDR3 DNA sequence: TGTGCCAGCAGCCGAATAGGGGTCTCCTCCTACGAGCAGTACTTC.

CDR3 region: CASRKGSSHTDTQYF. DNA of the CDR3: TGTGCCAGCAGAAAAGGTAGCAGCCACACAGATACGCAGTATTTT. The chain couples TRBV25-1 to TRBJ2-3, with D unresolved. Trimming cost V 6 bases and J 2 bases, with 15 bases left between them. Germline assignment: CDR1 MGHDK and CDR2 SYGVNS. The CDR3 sequence is 15 residues long.

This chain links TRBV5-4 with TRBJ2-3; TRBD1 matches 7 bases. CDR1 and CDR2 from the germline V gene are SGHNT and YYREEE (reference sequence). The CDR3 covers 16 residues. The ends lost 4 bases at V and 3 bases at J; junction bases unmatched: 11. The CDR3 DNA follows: TGTGCCAGCAGCCAAACTGACAGGGACGGAACAGATACGCAGTATTTT. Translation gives CASSQTDRDGTDTQYF.

Here the CDR3 reads CASSLNRENTEAFF. CDR3 nucleotide sequence: TGCGCCAGCAGCTTGAACAGGGAGAACACTGAAGCTTTCTTT. This chain uses TRBV5-1 with TRBJ1-1, with a possible D match to TRBD1 (6 bases). CDR1 and CDR2 (germline): SGHRS, YFSETQ. Trimming took 1 base from V and 1 from J, leaving 8 bases between them. The CDR3 has 14 residues.

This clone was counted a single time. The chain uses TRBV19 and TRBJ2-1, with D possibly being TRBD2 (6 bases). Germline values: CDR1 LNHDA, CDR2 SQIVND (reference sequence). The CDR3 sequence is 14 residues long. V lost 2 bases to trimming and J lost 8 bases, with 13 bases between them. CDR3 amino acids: CASSIFTSRDEQFF. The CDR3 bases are TGTGCCAGTAGTATATTCACTAGCAGGGATGAGCAGTTCTTC.

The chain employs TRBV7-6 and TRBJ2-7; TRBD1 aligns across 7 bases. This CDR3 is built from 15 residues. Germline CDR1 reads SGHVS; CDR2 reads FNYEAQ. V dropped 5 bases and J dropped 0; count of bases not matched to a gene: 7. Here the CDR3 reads CASSVDRDSSYEQYF. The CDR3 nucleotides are TGTGCCAGCAGCGTAGACAGGGATAGCTCCTACGAGCAGTACTTC.